In this sample, the clone carrying this T cell receptor beta chain turned up a few times. Its antigen is as yet unknown. CDR1 is KGHDR, CDR2 SFDVKD, per germline. The germline V and J ends were trimmed by 4 bases and 6 bases, with 15 bases remaining between them. The CDR3 spans 15 residues. TCRdb fed the 5' RACE reads into MiXCR, producing one record per CDR3 protein. The data contain about 200,000 distinct CDR3 sequences, 13% of them singletons. This specimen comes from a study of CD8 T cells in ankylosing spondylitis. Study outcomes and limitations: Earlier reports found some motif variants in synovial fluid and blood in reactive arthritis. Reportedly, matched ankylosing spondylitis synovial fluid was significantly enriched for disease-linked clones. Ankylosing spondylitis blood appeared to carry a characteristic TCR beta motif of seven to nine highly homologous variants.

The TCR was taken from a male donor with ankylosing spondylitis or in good health (not recorded which). Specimen: blood, either unsorted or a sorted T cell fraction (not recorded which). The gene calls are TRBV24-1 and TRBJ2-1; either TRBD1 or TRBD2 may fit D (5 bases each). CDR3 protein: CATSDGTGNVNEQFF. The CDR3 nucleotides are TGTGCCACCAGTGACGGGACGGGGAATGTCAATGAGCAGTTCTTC.